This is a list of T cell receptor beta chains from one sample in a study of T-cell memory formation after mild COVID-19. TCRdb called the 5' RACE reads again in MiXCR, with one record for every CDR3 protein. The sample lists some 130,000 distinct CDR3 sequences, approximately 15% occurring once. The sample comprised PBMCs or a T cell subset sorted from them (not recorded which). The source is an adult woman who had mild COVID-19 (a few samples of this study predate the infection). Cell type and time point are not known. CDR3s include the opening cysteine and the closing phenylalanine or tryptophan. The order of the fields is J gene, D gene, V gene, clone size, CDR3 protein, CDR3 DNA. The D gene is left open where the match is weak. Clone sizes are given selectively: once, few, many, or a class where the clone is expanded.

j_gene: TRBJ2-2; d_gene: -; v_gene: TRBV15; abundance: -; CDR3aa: CATSRNLGGRGGELFF; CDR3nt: TGTGCCACCAGCAGAAACCTGGGGGGTCGCGGCGGGGAGCTGTTTTTT
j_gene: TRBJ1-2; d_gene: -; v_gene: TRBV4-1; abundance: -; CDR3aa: CASSQGGRRGGDYGYTF; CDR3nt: TGCGCCAGCAGCCAAGGAGGACGGAGGGGAGGAGACTATGGCTACACCTTC
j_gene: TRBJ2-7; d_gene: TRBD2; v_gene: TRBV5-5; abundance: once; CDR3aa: CASSRGLASSWEQYF; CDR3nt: TGTGCCAGCAGCCGTGGACTAGCTTCTTCGTGGGAGCAGTACTTC
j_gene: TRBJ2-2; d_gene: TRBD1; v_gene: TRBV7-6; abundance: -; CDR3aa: CASSLGDRGGIGELFF; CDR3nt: TGTGCCAGCAGCCTTGGGGACAGGGGAGGTATCGGGGAGCTGTTTTTT
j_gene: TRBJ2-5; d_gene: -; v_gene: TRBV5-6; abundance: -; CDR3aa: CASSLWLLARETQYF; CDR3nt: TGTGCCAGCAGCTTGTGGCTCTTGGCGCGGGAGACCCAGTACTTC
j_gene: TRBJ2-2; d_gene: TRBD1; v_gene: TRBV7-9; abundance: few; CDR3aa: CASSDRGPGLFF; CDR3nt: TGTGCCAGCAGCGACAGGGGGCCAGGGCTGTTTTTT
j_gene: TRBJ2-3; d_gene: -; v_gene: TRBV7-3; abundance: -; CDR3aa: CASSLVGFADTQYF; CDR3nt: TGTGCCAGCAGCTTAGTAGGGTTTGCAGATACGCAGTATTTT
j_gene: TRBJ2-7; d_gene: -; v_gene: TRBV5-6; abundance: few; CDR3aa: CASSLEGRNSYEQYF; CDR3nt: TGTGCCAGCAGCTTGGAAGGCCGAAACTCCTACGAGCAGTACTTC
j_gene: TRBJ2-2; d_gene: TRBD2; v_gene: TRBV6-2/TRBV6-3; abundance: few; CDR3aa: CASVAGLTGELFF; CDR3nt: TGTGCCAGCGTAGCGGGATTGACCGGGGAGCTGTTTTTT
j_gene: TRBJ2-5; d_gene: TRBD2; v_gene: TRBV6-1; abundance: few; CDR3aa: CASSESGTSRETQYF; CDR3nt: TGTGCCAGCAGTGAATCCGGGACTAGCAGGGAGACCCAGTACTTC
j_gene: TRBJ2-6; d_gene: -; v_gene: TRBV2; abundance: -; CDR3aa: CATSGPGANVLTF; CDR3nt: TGTGCCACCTCAGGGCCTGGGGCCAACGTCCTGACTTTC
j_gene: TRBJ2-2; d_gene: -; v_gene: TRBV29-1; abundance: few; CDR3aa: CSVEIRGVNTGELFF; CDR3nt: TGCAGCGTTGAAATCAGGGGTGTTAACACCGGGGAGCTGTTTTTT
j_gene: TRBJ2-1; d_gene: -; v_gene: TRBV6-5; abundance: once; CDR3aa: CASSYDGTYNEQFF; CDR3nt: TGTGCCAGCAGTTACGATGGGACATATAATGAGCAGTTCTTC
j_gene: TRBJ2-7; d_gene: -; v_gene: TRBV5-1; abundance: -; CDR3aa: CASSVGLAGGEQYF; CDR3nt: TGCGCCAGCAGCGTAGGGCTAGCCGGCGGCGAGCAGTACTTC
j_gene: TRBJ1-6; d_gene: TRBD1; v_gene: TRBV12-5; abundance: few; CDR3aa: CASGFEVTGRDYNSPLHF; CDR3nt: TGTGCTAGTGGTTTCGAGGTGACAGGGAGGGACTATAATTCACCCCTCCACTTT
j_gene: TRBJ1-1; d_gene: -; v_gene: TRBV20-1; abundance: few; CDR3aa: CSATLQVNTEAFF; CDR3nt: TGCAGTGCTACCCTTCAGGTGAACACTGAAGCTTTCTTT
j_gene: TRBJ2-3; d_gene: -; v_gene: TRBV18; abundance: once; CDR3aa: CASSPTSTSSPDTQYF; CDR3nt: TGTGCCAGCTCACCAACCAGTACCTCCTCCCCCGATACGCAGTATTTT
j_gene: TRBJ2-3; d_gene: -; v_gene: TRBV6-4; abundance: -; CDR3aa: CASSRTDSSTDTQYF; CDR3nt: TGTGCCAGCAGCAGGACAGACTCTAGCACAGATACGCAGTATTTT
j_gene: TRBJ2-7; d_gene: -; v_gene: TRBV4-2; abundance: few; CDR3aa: CASSQDPRSYEQYF; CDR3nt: TGTGCCAGCAGCCAAGATCCTCGCTCCTACGAGCAGTACTTC
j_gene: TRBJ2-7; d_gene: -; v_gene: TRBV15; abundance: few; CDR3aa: CATSREPGTVSYEQYF; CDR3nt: TGTGCCACCAGCAGAGAACCGGGGACGGTCTCCTACGAGCAGTACTTC
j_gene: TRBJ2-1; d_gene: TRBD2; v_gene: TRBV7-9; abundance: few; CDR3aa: CASSRREAGGHNEQFF; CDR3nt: TGTGCCAGCAGCCGTAGAGAAGCGGGGGGACACAATGAGCAGTTCTTC